Listed below are T cell receptor beta chains from one sample, sequenced in a study of T cell repertoires in cytomegalovirus infection. TCRdb processed the reads anew with MiXCR; each CDR3 protein has one entry. This table has approximately 990,000 distinct CDR3 sequences, more than 25% appearing once. Their antigens remain unidentified. The sample here was cultured CD8+ T cells from PBMCs, taken from culture after CMV antigen stimulation. The receptors here all came from a human donor in good health (CMV status not recorded). Some clones in this sample may be carry-over from other donors' samples. CDR3s include the opening cysteine and the closing phenylalanine or tryptophan. D genes are given only for firm matches. Only part of the rows carry a size: once, few, many, or a class if the clone is expanded.

j_gene: TRBJ1-2
d_gene: -
abundance: once
v_gene: TRBV27
CDR3nt: TGTGCCAGCAGTTTATCGTTCCTTTCTATGGGCTACACCTTC
CDR3aa: CASSLSFLSMGYTF

j_gene: TRBJ1-2
d_gene: -
abundance: few
v_gene: TRBV19
CDR3nt: TGTGCCAGTAGTATGGGCGGTTACGACTACTATGGCTACACCTTC
CDR3aa: CASSMGGYDYYGYTF

j_gene: TRBJ2-7
d_gene: -
abundance: -
v_gene: TRBV10-3
CDR3nt: TGTGCCATCAGGGAGGAGACGGCGGGCTTATACGAGCAGTACTTC
CDR3aa: CAIREETAGLYEQYF

j_gene: TRBJ1-6
d_gene: TRBD1
abundance: -
v_gene: TRBV20-1
CDR3nt: TGCAGTGCTAGAGAGTGGAACCTAAACAGGGGGCGCGGAGGTTCACCCCTCCACTTT
CDR3aa: CSAREWNLNRGRGGSPLHF

j_gene: TRBJ2-5
d_gene: -
abundance: few
v_gene: TRBV7-9
CDR3nt: TGTGCCAGCCAAGCTGATGGGTGGCAAGAGACCCAGTACTTC
CDR3aa: CASQADGWQETQYF

j_gene: TRBJ1-6
d_gene: -
abundance: many
v_gene: TRBV7-9
CDR3nt: TGTGCCAGCAGCTTGACAGAACCTAATTCACCCCTCCACTTT
CDR3aa: CASSLTEPNSPLHF

j_gene: TRBJ2-4
d_gene: -
abundance: -
v_gene: TRBV12-3/TRBV12-4
CDR3nt: TGTGCCAGCAGGGAACCTTCAGGAAAAAACATTCAGTACTTC
CDR3aa: CASREPSGKNIQYF

j_gene: TRBJ1-4
d_gene: TRBD1
abundance: few
v_gene: TRBV6-5
CDR3nt: TGTGCCAGCAGATCTTCCTCAGGGGGCTATGGTGAAAAACTGTTTTTT
CDR3aa: CASRSSSGGYGEKLFF

j_gene: TRBJ1-2
d_gene: -
abundance: few
v_gene: TRBV9
CDR3nt: TGTGCCAGCAGCTTCTCGGGGGTCGGGGGAGATGGCTACACCTTC
CDR3aa: CASSFSGVGGDGYTF

j_gene: TRBJ2-3
d_gene: TRBD2
abundance: few
v_gene: TRBV9
CDR3nt: TGTGCCAGCAGCGTACGGATAGCGGGGGCGAAAGATACGCAGTATTTT
CDR3aa: CASSVRIAGAKDTQYF

j_gene: TRBJ2-1
d_gene: -
abundance: -
v_gene: TRBV5-1
CDR3nt: TGCGCCAGCAGCTTGGCCTCAAGGGGGGAATACAATGAGCAGTTCTTC
CDR3aa: CASSLASRGEYNEQFF

j_gene: TRBJ1-1
d_gene: -
abundance: many
v_gene: TRBV7-9
CDR3nt: TGTGCCAGCAGCTTAGTGGGAGGGGGGGCTACTTCCCCCTTTGAAGCTTTCTTT
CDR3aa: CASSLVGGGATSPFEAFF

j_gene: TRBJ1-1
d_gene: -
abundance: few
v_gene: TRBV6-6
CDR3nt: TGTGCCAGCAGAGCAGGGGAAGCTTTCTTT
CDR3aa: CASRAGEAFF